One and the same sample provided the 16 T cell receptor beta chains below, sequenced in a study of T-cell memory formation after mild COVID-19. MiXCR, applied by TCRdb to the 5' RACE reads, yields one record per CDR3 protein. The table lists about 560,000 distinct CDR3 sequences, roughly a sixth of them singletons. Sequenced input: PBMCs or a T cell subset sorted from them (not recorded which). These TCRs come from an adult woman who had mild COVID-19 (a few samples of this study predate the infection). Cell type and time point are not known.

The chain carries TRBV12-3 or TRBV12-4 and TRBJ2-1; D is possibly TRBD2 (5 bases). The V end lost 5 bases, the J end lost 0 bases, and 14 bases lay between the germline ends. The CDR3 consists of 16 residues. The CDR3 spells CASSPTGRSSYNEQFF. CDR3 coding DNA: TGTGCCAGCAGTCCGACGGGGAGAAGCTCCTACAATGAGCAGTTCTTC.

V and J are TRBV20-1 and TRBJ1-1; D unclear. The CDR3 has 12 residues. CDR1 and CDR2 from the germline V gene are DFQATT and SNEGSKA (reference sequence). The ends were cut back, 3 bases at V and 2 bases at J, with 7 bases in the middle. DNA of the CDR3: TGCAGTGCTAGTTCAGGAAACACTGAAGCTTTCTTT. Protein: CSASSGNTEAFF.

This clonotype was seen many times. The chain joins TRBV4-2 to TRBJ1-5, with TRBD1 matching over 7 bases. The V gene's germline CDR1 is LGHNA and CDR2 YNFKEQ. The trim removed 1 base at V and 1 base at J, leaving 4 bases unmatched. The CDR3 has 16 amino acids. In nucleotides, the CDR3 is TGTGCCAGCAGCCAAGGGGTACAGGGGAGCAATCAGCCCCAGCATTTT. This encodes CASSQGVQGSNQPQHF.

The chain has TRBV20-1 and TRBJ1-2; D unclear. V lost 5 bases and J lost 8, with 15 bases in between. The CDR3 consists of 12 residues. Germline CDR1 is DFQATT and CDR2 is SNEGSKA (reference sequence). The CDR3 coding sequence is TGCAGTGCTGCCCGGGCCCCAGTCGGCTACACCTTC. Translation: CSAARAPVGYTF.

The J gene is TRBJ2-2, the V gene TRBV5-1; 7 bases align to TRBD1. CDR3 size: 14 residues. The trim removed 5 bases at V and 1 base at J, leaving 2 bases unmatched. CDR1 SGHRS and CDR2 YFSETQ come from the germline V gene. The CDR3: CASRDRLNTGELFF. Here the CDR3 DNA reads TGCGCCAGCAGGGACAGGCTGAACACCGGGGAGCTGTTTTTT.

This chain connects TRBV15 to TRBJ2-5; TRBD1 or TRBD2 may be the D gene (6 bases each). CDR3 length equals 15 residues. V lost 0 bases and J 6 bases, leaving 14 bases between the germline ends. Germline-derived CDR1 and CDR2 are LNHNV and YYDKDF (reference sequence). The CDR3 coding sequence is TGTGCCACCAGCAGAGATCAAGGGGGGCTAAAGACCCAGTACTTC. This encodes CATSRDQGGLKTQYF.

The chain links TRBV7-9 to TRBJ1-1; D call uncertain. The germline V gene encodes CDR1 SEHNR and CDR2 FQNEAQ (reference sequence). V lost 1 base and J lost 6, with 6 bases in between. CDR3 size: 12 residues. The DNA of the CDR3 is TGTGCCAGCAGCTTAGGGGTTTCTGAAGCTTTCTTT. As protein: CASSLGVSEAFF.

This clonotype was seen more than once but under ten times. The chain recombines TRBV7-6 with TRBJ2-2, with 7 bases that match TRBD1. With V trimmed by 1 base and J by 3 bases, 5 bases remained unmatched. This CDR3 contains 16 residues. The germline V gene encodes CDR1 SGHVS and CDR2 FNYEAQ. CDR3 bases: TGTGCCAGCAGCTTAGGTGTAGGGGGCGACACCGGGGAGCTGTTTTTT. Amino acids: CASSLGVGGDTGELFF.

The sample holds many counts of this clonotype. The chain couples TRBV7-2 to TRBJ1-1, with TRBD1 identical over 8 bases. J gave up 4 bases and V 10 bases, and 5 bases lay outside the gene matches. The CDR3 runs to 12 residues. The V gene's germline CDR1 is SGHTA and CDR2 FQGNSA. CDR3 loop: CATGDRGTEAFF. The CDR3 DNA follows: TGTGCCACCGGAGACAGGGGCACTGAAGCTTTCTTT.

The rearrangement links TRBV7-9 to TRBJ1-1; possible D gene TRBD1, 5 bases. The V gene's germline CDR1 is SEHNR and CDR2 FQNEAQ (reference sequence). V was shortened by 7 bases and J by 3 bases, with 9 bases between the two germline ends. CDR3 size: 12 residues. The CDR3, as DNA: TGTGCCAGCACCTCGGGGGACACTGAAGCTTTCTTT. This gives the protein CASTSGDTEAFF.

A few counts support this clonotype. This sequence joins TRBV6-5 and TRBJ2-3; maybe TRBD2 (6 bases). CDR1 and CDR2 from the germline V gene are MNHEY and SVGAGI. This CDR3 contains 15 residues. The V gene lost 6 bases and the J gene lost 1 base, with 14 bases spanning the gap. CDR3 DNA: TGTGCCAGCAGCCCCAATCCGGGAGGCACAGATACGCAGTATTTT. This codes for CASSPNPGGTDTQYF.

This clonotype was picked up a small number of times. The chain uses TRBV7-2 and TRBJ2-5; 9 bases align to TRBD2. CDR3 size: 14 residues. The V gene's germline CDR1 is SGHTA and CDR2 FQGNSA. V shed 5 bases, J shed 5 bases, and the junction held 6 bases outside the gene matches. CDR3: CASSLGTSPETQYF. For the CDR3, the DNA is TGTGCCAGCAGCCTAGGGACTAGCCCCGAGACCCAGTACTTC.

The rearrangement uses TRBV30 and TRBJ2-1; D ambiguous. Germline-derived CDR1 and CDR2 are GTSNPN and SVGIG (reference sequence). The CDR3 consists of 11 residues. The ends were cut back, 1 base at V and 7 bases at J, with 5 bases in the middle. In nucleotides, the CDR3 is TGTGCCTGGAGTGGGCTGAATGAGCAGTTCTTC. Protein sequence: CAWSGLNEQFF.

V and J are TRBV6-2 or TRBV6-3 and TRBJ2-1; D assignment may be TRBD1 or TRBD2 (5 bases each). The CDR3 has 14 amino acids. V lost 2 bases and J 7 bases, leaving 12 bases between the germline ends. CDR1 is MNHEY and CDR2 is SVGEGT in the germline V gene. The CDR3 nucleotides are TGTGCCAGCAGTTACAAGGGACGGGATAATGAGCAGTTCTTC. Its translation: CASSYKGRDNEQFF.

In DNA, the CDR3 is TGCAGCGTTGAAGGGGGGTACGAGCAGTACTTC. Residues: CSVEGGYEQYF. The gene calls are TRBV29-1 and TRBJ2-7; D is perhaps TRBD1 or TRBD2 (5 bases each). The CDR3 is 11 amino acids. Germline CDR1 reads SQVTM; CDR2 reads ANQGSEA. V lost 1 base to trimming and J lost 4 bases, with 5 bases between them.

The rearrangement uses TRBV7-9 and TRBJ2-4; 7 bases align to TRBD1. Germline V gives CDR1 SEHNR, CDR2 FQNEAQ (reference sequence). The CDR3 is 15 amino acids. The junction had 6 bases not matched to a gene; V was cut back by 5 bases and J by 2 bases. This chain's CDR3 is CASSPRDSTKNIQYF. The DNA for the CDR3 is TGTGCCAGCAGCCCCCGGGACAGTACCAAAAACATTCAGTACTTC.